These 19 T cell receptor beta chains originate from one sample sequenced in a study of long-term antiretroviral therapy in people with HIV. Version v3.0 of the immunoSEQ assay ran at survey level. Sequencing was performed with immunoSEQ multiplex PCR; in TCRdb, only in-frame clones are kept and a portion is missing. Of almost 30,000 clones detected, approximately 90% appear once; the ten largest clones hold about 8%. The material was unsorted PBMCs, obtained 3.2 years before starting antiretroviral therapy. The receptors here all came from a man aged 45-60 years with HIV.

The V call is TRBV7-9, the J call TRBJ1-6, with a possible D match to TRBD1 (5 bases). Germline-derived CDR1 and CDR2 are SEHNR and FQNEAQ (reference sequence). This CDR3 region has 13 residues. The V gene lost 4 bases and the J gene lost 6 bases, with 7 bases spanning the gap. This chain's CDR3 is CASSYDSNSPLHF. The DNA of the CDR3 is TGTGCCAGCAGCTATGACAGTAATTCACCCCTCCACTTT.

V and J are TRBV14 and TRBJ2-7; D may correspond to TRBD1 or TRBD2 (5 bases each). V gave up 4 bases and J gave up 1 base, with 17 bases separating them. CDR3 length: 16 residues. Germline CDR1 reads SGHDN; CDR2 reads FVKESK. CDR3 sequence: CASSRSLGDGSYEQYF. The CDR3 bases are TGTGCCAGCAGCCGAAGTCTAGGGGACGGTTCCTACGAGCAGTACTTC. The entire variable domain, with the rest obtained from reference TRBV14 and TRBJ2-7, is as follows: EAGVTQFPSHSVIEKGQTVTLRCDPISGHDNLYWYRRVMGKEIKFLLHFVKESKQDESGMPNNRFLAERTGGTYSTLKVQPAELEDSGVYFCASSRSLGDGSYEQYFGPGTRLTVT.

To note about this clone: Compared with germline, one end of the junction differs, possibly owing to a read error. The J gene is TRBJ2-4, the V gene TRBV2; tentative D call: TRBD1 (6 bases). CDR1 is SNHLY and CDR2 is FYNNEI in the germline V gene. The CDR3 sequence is 15 residues long. CDR3 nucleotides: TGTGCCAGCAGTGTGGTACGGACAGCCCAAAACATTCAGTACTTC. Protein sequence: CASSVVRTAQNIQYF.

The chain joins TRBV15 to TRBJ1-6; tentative D call: TRBD1 (6 bases). The CDR3 spans 14 residues. Trimming shortened V by 5 bases and J by 14 bases, and 19 bases separated the two germline ends. Germline V gene data show CDR1 as LNHNV and CDR2 as YYDKDF (reference sequence). The CDR3 nucleotides are TGTGCCACCAGCTTAACGGGGGCACGGGAGGCCCTCCACTTT. Translated, it gives CATSLTGAREALHF.

The chain carries TRBV5-1 and TRBJ2-7; 7 nucleotides agree with TRBD1. The V segment lost 0 bases and the J segment 4 bases; nucleotides outside the gene matches: 7. The CDR3 is made up of 15 amino acids. Per the germline V gene, CDR1 is SGHRS and CDR2 is YFSETQ. CDR3 amino acids: CASSLGTGDFYEQYF. For the CDR3, the DNA is TGCGCCAGCAGCTTGGGGACAGGAGACTTTTACGAGCAGTACTTC. Filled out from reference TRBV5-1 and TRBJ2-7, the complete variable domain reads KAGVTQTPRYLIKTRGQQVTLSCSPISGHRSVSWYQQTPGQGLQFLFEYFSETQRNKGNFPGRFSGRQFSNSRSEMNVSTLELGDSALYLCASSLGTGDFYEQYFGPGTRLTVT.

V and J are TRBV29-1 and TRBJ2-3; 8 nucleotides agree with TRBD2. The CDR3 runs 15 residues. The germline gives CDR1 SQVTM, CDR2 ANQGSEA. The V segment lost 8 bases and the J segment 0 bases; nucleotides outside the gene matches: 10. The CDR3 nucleotides read TGCAGCTCCATTCGGGGGGGCCCTAGCACAGATACGCAGTATTTT. Its protein product is CSSIRGGPSTDTQYF.

This sequence joins TRBV6-5 and TRBJ1-2; TRBD1 matches 9 bases. Trimming took 8 bases from V and 8 from J; bases not matched to a gene: 3. CDR1 is MNHEY, CDR2 SVGAGI, per germline. This CDR3 is 11 amino acids long. The CDR3: CASGQGRGYTF. DNA of the CDR3: TGTGCCAGCGGACAGGGGCGCGGCTACACCTTC.

This clone came up once. The gene calls are TRBV7-3 and TRBJ2-1; D unresolved. The CDR3 has 15 amino acids. Germline V lookup: CDR1 SGHTA, CDR2 FQGTGA. V lost 2 bases and J lost 5, with 13 bases in between. Here the CDR3 reads CASSLEFTVDNEQFF. In DNA form, the CDR3 reads TGTGCCAGCAGCTTAGAGTTTACAGTTGACAATGAGCAGTTCTTC.

The rearrangement links TRBV7-3 to TRBJ2-1; D not certain. The V and J ends lost 8 bases and 7 bases respectively, with 15 bases between them. This CDR3 comprises 13 residues. Germline V lookup: CDR1 SGHTA, CDR2 FQGTGA. The CDR3 loop is CASSSGPRNEQFF. The CDR3, as DNA: TGTGCCAGCTCGAGTGGCCCCAGGAATGAGCAGTTCTTC.

The rearrangement uses TRBV5-1 and TRBJ1-1; TRBD1 might be the D (6 bases). Per germline, CDR1 SGHRS and CDR2 YFSETQ. V was cut by 4 bases and J by 3 bases, with 16 bases left in between. CDR3 size: 15 residues. The CDR3 spells CASSLGRGSDTEAFF. The CDR3 region has the DNA TGCGCCAGCAGCCTCGGCAGGGGAAGTGACACTGAAGCTTTCTTT.

This clone has a single count. The rearrangement uses TRBV27 and TRBJ2-2, with a possible D match to TRBD1 (5 bases). This CDR3 has 18 amino acids. The V end lost 6 bases, the J end lost 1 base, and 21 bases lay between the germline ends. Germline-derived CDR1 and CDR2 are MNHEY and SMNVEV (reference sequence). CDR3 region: CASRKGPDTTMNTGELFF. Written as DNA, the CDR3 is TGTGCCAGCAGGAAGGGGCCGGATACGACAATGAACACCGGGGAGCTGTTTTTT.

The chain employs TRBV2 and TRBJ2-7, with a tentative D call TRBD1 (5 bases). The length of the CDR3 is 13 residues. Per the germline V gene, CDR1 is SNHLY and CDR2 is FYNNEI. V was shortened by 6 bases and J by 5 bases, with 14 bases between the two germline ends. CDR3 nucleotides: TGTGCCAGCAGGACCACAGGCAGAAACGAGCAGTACTTC. This sequence encodes CASRTTGRNEQYF.

The chain recombines TRBV6-5 with TRBJ2-7; D uncertain. CDR1 MNHEY and CDR2 SVGAGI come from the germline V gene. The CDR3 sequence is 12 residues long. V lost 8 bases to trimming and J lost 6 bases, with 14 bases between them. CDR3 nucleotide sequence: TGTGCCAGCGGAGACCATTTCCGCGAGCAGTACTTC. Amino acid sequence: CASGDHFREQYF.

This clone was recorded once. The rearrangement uses TRBV6-5 and TRBJ2-7; 14 bases line up with TRBD2. Per the germline V gene, CDR1 is MNHEY and CDR2 is SVGAGI. V lost 10 bases and J lost 8; bases outside the gene matches: 4. This CDR3 is built from 12 residues. The CDR3 sequence is CAIGTSGRKQYF. The CDR3 coding sequence is TGTGCCATCGGGACTAGCGGGAGAAAGCAGTACTTC.

The rearrangement uses TRBV4-3 and TRBJ2-1, with D tentatively TRBD2 (6 bases). CDR1 LGHNA and CDR2 YSLEER come from the germline V gene. The V end was cut by 4 bases, the J end by 4 bases, with 20 bases between. The CDR3 is 17 residues long. This chain's CDR3 is CASSPYGRSAAYNEQFF. The DNA of the CDR3 is TGCGCCAGCAGCCCCTATGGGAGGTCGGCAGCGTACAATGAGCAGTTCTTC.

This rearrangement joins TRBV25-1 to TRBJ1-1; TRBD1 matches 8 bases. This CDR3 contains 13 residues. J gave up 4 bases and V 4 bases, and 2 bases lay outside the gene matches. The germline gives CDR1 MGHDK, CDR2 SYGVNS. The CDR3 loop is CASSGGQGTEAFF. The CDR3 bases are TGTGCCAGCAGTGGCGGACAGGGCACTGAAGCTTTCTTT.

This chain joins TRBV25-1 and TRBJ1-1; D is uncertain. The CDR3 has 13 amino acids. V shed 6 bases and J shed 0 bases, with 8 bases lying between them. Germline V gives CDR1 MGHDK, CDR2 SYGVNS. CDR3 loop: CASSPTMNTEAFF. DNA of the CDR3: TGTGCCAGCAGCCCCACCATGAACACTGAAGCTTTCTTT. The variable domain in full, completed from reference TRBV25-1 and TRBJ1-1, reads EADIYQTPRYLVIGTGKKITLECSQTMGHDKMYWYQQDPGMELHLIHYSYGVNSTEKGDLSSESTVSRIRTEHFPLTLESARPSHTSQYLCASSPTMNTEAFFGQGTRLTVV.

This chain's CDR3 is CSVESWGREQYF. The CDR3 DNA is TGCAGCGTTGAATCATGGGGCAGGGAGCAGTACTTC. The chain uses TRBV29-1 and TRBJ2-7; possible D gene TRBD1, 5 bases. Trimming left V 2 bases short and J 7 bases short, with 12 bases between. The CDR3 sequence is 12 residues long. Germline CDR1 is SQVTM and CDR2 is ANQGSEA.

V and J are TRBV2 and TRBJ2-7; TRBD2 matches 8 bases. Per germline, CDR1 SNHLY and CDR2 FYNNEI. The CDR3 is 14 residues long. Unmatched junction bases numbered 7, after V lost 4 bases and J lost 5 bases. The CDR3 DNA reads as TGTGCCAGCAGTGTGTTAGCGGGGTTCGACGAGCAGTACTTC. Encoded protein: CASSVLAGFDEQYF.